This TCR beta chain was sequenced in a study of beta chain features in type 1 diabetes. Study results and caveats: PCR might favor shorter templates, but any such skew would affect patients and controls equally. Within the patient group, naive, central memory and Treg TCRB repertoires appeared more similar to each other than within healthy donors.

V was cut by 4 bases and J by 5 bases, with 11 bases left in between. The CDR3 runs 12 residues. From germline, CDR1 is SQVTM and CDR2 ANQGSEA. In this sample, this clone turned up many times. Its antigen is not identified. Every isolated RNA sample was fully reverse transcribed, so sequencing captured expressed TCRB transcripts. Assay used: immunoSEQ multiplex PCR; TCRdb lists only in-frame clones, some missing. The sample shows about 150,000 clones, under 9.5% of them seen only once. This sequence joins TRBV29-1 and TRBJ1-1; tentatively, D is TRBD1 (5 bases). Sequenced material: central memory CD4+ T cells from blood. The sequence was collected from a man between 18 and 29 years old in good health. The CDR3 protein is CSVGTPGTEAFF. The CDR3 region has the DNA TGCAGCGTTGGGACCCCAGGGACTGAAGCTTTCTTT.